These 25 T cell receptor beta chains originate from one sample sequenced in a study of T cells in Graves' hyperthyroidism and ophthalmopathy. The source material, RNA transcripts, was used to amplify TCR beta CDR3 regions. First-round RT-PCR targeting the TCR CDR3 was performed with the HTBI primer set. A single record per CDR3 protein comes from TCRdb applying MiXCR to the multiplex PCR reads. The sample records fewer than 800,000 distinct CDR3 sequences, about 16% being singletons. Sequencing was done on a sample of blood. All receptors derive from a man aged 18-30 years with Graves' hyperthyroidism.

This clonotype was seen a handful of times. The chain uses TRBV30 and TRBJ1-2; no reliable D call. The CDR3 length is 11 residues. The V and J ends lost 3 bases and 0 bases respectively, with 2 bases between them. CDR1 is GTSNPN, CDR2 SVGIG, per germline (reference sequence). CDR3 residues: CAWRTNYGYTF. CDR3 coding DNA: TGTGCCTGGAGGACTAACTATGGCTACACCTTC. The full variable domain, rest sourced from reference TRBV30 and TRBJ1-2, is SQTIHQWPATLVQPVGSPLSLECTVEGTSNPNLYWYRQAAGRGLQLLFYSVGIGQISSEVPQNLSASRPQDRQFILSSKKLLLSDSGFYLCAWRTNYGYTFGSGTRLTVV.

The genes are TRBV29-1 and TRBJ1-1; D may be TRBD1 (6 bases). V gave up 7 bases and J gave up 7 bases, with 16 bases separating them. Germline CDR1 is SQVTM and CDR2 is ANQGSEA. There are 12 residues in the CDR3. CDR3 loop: CSAHRDRGEAFF. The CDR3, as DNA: TGCAGCGCCCACAGGGACCGGGGTGAAGCTTTCTTT.

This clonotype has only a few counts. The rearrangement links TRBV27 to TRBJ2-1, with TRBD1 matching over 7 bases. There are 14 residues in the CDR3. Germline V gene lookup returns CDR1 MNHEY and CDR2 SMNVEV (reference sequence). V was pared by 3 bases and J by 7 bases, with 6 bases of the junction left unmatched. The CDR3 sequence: CASSFRGTVNEQFF. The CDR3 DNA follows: TGTGCCAGCAGTTTCCGTGGGACAGTTAATGAGCAGTTCTTC.

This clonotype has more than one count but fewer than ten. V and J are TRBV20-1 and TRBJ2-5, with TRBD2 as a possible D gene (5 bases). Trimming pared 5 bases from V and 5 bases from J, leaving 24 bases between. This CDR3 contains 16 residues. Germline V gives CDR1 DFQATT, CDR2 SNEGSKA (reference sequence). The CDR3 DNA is TGCAGTGCTCGCAGACCACGGACTGATTCCCCGGAGACCCAGTACTTC. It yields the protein CSARRPRTDSPETQYF.

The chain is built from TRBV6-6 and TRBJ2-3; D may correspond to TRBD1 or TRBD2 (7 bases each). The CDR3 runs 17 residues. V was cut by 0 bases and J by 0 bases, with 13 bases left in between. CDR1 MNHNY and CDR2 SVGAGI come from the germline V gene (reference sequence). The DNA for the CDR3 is TGTGCCAGCAGTTACTCATCCAGGGGGGGTAGCACAGATACGCAGTATTTT. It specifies CASSYSSRGGSTDTQYF.

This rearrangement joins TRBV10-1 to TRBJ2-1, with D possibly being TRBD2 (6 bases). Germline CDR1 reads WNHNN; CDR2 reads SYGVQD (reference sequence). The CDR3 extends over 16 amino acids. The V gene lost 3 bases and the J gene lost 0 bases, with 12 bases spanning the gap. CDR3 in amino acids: CASSDSGLPSYNEQFF. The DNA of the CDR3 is TGCGCCAGCAGTGATTCGGGACTTCCCTCCTACAATGAGCAGTTCTTC.

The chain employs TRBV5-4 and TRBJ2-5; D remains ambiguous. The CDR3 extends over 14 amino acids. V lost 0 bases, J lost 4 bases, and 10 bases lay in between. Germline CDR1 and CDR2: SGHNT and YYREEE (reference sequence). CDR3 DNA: TGTGCCAGCAGCTTGGACACGGCGAGAGAGACCCAGTACTTC. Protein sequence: CASSLDTARETQYF.

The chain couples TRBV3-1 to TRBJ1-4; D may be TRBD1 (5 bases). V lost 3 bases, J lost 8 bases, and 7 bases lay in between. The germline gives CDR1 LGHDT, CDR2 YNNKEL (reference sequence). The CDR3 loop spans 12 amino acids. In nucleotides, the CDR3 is TGTGCCAGCAGCCATCGGGGGGAAAAACTGTTTTTT. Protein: CASSHRGEKLFF. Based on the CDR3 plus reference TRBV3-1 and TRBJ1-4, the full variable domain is DTAVSQTPKYLVTQMGNDKSIKCEQNLGHDTMYWYKQDSKKFLKIMFSYNNKELIINETVPNRFSPKSPDKAHLNLHINSLELGDSAVYFCASSHRGEKLFFGSGTQLSVL.

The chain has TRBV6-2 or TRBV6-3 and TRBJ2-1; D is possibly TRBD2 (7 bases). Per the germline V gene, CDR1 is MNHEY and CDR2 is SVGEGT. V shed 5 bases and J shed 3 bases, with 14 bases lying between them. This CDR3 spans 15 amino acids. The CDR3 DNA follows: TGTGCCAGCAGTAGACACAGGGAGGGCTACAATGAGCAGTTCTTC. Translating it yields CASSRHREGYNEQFF.

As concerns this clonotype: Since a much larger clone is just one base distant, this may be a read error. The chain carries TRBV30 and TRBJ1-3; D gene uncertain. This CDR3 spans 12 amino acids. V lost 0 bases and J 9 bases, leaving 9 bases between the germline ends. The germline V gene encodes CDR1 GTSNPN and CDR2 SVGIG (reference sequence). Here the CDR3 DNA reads TGTGCCTGGAGTGTACTTGTAACCACCATATATTTT. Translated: CAWSVLVTTIYF.

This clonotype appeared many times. The CDR3 DNA sequence: TGCAGTGCCACGGGTACCTACACTAACTATGGCTACACCTTC. Translation gives CSATGTYTNYGYTF. The chain recombines TRBV20-1 with TRBJ1-2; D uncertain. CDR1 and CDR2 from the germline V gene are DFQATT and SNEGSKA (reference sequence). The germline V and J ends were trimmed by 6 bases and 0 bases, with 14 bases remaining between them. The CDR3 has 14 amino acids.

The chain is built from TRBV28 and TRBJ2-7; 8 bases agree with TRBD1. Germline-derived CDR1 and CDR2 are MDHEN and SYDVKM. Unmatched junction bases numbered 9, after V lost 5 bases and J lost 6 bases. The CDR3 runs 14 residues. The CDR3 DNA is TGTGCCAGCAGTCCGACAGGGGCCCTTTGCGAGCAGTACTTC. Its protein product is CASSPTGALCEQYF.

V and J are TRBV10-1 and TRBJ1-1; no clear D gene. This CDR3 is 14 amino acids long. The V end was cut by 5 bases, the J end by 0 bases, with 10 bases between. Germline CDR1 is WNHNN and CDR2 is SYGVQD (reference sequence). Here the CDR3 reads CASSKSRMNTEAFF. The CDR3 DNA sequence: TGCGCCAGCAGTAAATCCAGAATGAACACTGAAGCTTTCTTT.

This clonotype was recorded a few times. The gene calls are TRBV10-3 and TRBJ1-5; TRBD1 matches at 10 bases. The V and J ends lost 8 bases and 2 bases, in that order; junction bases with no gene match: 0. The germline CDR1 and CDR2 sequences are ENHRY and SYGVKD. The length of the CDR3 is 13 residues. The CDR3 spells CAIGTGGNQPQHF. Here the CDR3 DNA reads TGTGCCATCGGGACAGGGGGCAATCAGCCCCAGCATTTT.

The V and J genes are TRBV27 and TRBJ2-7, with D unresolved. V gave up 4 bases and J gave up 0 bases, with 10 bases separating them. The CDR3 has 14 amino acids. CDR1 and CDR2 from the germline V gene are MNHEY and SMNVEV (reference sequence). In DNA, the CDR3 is TGTGCCAGCAGTTCCTGGCTGTGCTCCTACGAGCAGTACTTC. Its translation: CASSSWLCSYEQYF.

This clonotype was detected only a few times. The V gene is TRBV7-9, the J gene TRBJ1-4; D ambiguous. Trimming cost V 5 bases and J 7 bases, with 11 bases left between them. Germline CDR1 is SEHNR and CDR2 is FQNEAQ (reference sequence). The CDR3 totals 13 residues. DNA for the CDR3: TGTGCCAGCAGCCCCCCCTCAGGTGAAAAACTGTTTTTT. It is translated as CASSPPSGEKLFF.

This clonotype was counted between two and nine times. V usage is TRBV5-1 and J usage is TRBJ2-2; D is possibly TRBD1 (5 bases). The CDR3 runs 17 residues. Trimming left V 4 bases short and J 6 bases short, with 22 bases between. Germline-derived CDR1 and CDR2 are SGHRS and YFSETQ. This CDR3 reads CASSHKPQNQGSGELFF. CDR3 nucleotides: TGCGCCAGCAGCCATAAACCCCAAAATCAGGGATCCGGGGAGCTGTTTTTT.

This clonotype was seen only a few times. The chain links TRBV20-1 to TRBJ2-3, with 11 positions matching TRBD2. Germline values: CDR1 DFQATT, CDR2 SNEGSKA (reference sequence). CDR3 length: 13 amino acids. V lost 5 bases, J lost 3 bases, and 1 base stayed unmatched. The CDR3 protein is CSALAGGTDTQYF. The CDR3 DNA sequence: TGCAGTGCTCTAGCGGGAGGAACAGATACGCAGTATTTT.

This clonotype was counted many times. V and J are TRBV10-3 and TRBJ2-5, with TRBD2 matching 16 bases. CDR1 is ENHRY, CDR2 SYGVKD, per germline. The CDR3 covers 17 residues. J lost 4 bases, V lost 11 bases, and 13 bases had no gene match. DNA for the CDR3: TGTGCCTCTTCACCGGGACTAGCGGGAGGGGAGGGAGAGACCCAGTACTTC. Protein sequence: CASSPGLAGGEGETQYF.

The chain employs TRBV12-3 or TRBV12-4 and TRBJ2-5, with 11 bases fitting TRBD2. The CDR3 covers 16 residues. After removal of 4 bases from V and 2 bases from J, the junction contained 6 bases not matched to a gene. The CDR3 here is CASSSGTSGAQETQYF. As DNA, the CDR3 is TGTGCCAGCAGTTCTGGGACTAGCGGCGCACAAGAGACCCAGTACTTC.

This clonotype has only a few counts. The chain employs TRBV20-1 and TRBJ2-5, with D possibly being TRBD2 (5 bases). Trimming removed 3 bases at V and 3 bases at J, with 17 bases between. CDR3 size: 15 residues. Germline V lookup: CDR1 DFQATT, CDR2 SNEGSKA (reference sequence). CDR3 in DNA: TGCAGTGCTAGTCGCAATAGATACGGGGAAGAGACCCAGTACTTC. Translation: CSASRNRYGEETQYF.

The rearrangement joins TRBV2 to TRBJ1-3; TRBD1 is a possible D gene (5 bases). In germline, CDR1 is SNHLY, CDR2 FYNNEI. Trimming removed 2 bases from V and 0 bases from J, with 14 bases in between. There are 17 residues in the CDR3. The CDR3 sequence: CASSERRGAFSGNTIYF. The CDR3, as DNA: TGTGCCAGCAGTGAACGGAGAGGGGCGTTCTCTGGAAACACCATATATTTT. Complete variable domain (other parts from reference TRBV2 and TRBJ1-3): EPEVTQTPSHQVTQMGQEVILRCVPISNHLYFYWYRQILGQKVEFLVSFYNNEISEKSEIFDDQFSVERPDGSNFTLKIRSTKLEDSAMYFCASSERRGAFSGNTIYFGEGSWLTVV.

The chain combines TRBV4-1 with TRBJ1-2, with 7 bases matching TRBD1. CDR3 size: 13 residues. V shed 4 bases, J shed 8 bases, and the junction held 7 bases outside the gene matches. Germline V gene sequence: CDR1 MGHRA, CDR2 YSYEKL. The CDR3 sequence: CASSLDRYGGYTF. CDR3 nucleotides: TGCGCCAGCAGCCTGGACAGGTACGGCGGCTACACCTTC.

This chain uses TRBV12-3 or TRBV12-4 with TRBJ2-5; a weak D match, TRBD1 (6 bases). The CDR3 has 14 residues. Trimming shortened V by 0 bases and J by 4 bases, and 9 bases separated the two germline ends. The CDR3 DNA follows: TGTGCCAGCAGTTTAGCACAGGGAATAGAGACCCAGTACTTC. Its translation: CASSLAQGIETQYF.

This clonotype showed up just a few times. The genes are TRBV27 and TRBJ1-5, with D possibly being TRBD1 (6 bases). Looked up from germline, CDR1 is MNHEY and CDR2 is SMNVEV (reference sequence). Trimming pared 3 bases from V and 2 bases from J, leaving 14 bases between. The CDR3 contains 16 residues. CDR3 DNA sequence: TGTGCCAGCAGTTTCAAAGGGGGACTTGGCAATCAGCCCCAGCATTTT. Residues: CASSFKGGLGNQPQHF.